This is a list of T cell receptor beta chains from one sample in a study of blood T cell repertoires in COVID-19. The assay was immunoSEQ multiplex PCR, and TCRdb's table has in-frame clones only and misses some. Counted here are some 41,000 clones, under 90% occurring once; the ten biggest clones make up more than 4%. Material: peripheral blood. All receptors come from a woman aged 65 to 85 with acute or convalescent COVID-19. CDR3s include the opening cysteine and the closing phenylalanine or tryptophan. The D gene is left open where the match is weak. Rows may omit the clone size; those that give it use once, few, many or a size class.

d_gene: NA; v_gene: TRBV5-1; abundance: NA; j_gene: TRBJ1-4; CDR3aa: CASSTGHATNEKLFF; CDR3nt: TGCGCCAGCAGCACAGGACATGCAACTAATGAAAAACTGTTTTTT
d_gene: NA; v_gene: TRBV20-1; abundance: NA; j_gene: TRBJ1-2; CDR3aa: CSASTVNYGYTF; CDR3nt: TGCAGTGCTAGTACGGTGAACTATGGCTACACCTTC
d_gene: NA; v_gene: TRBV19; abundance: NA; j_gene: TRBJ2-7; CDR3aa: CASSTQGAYEQYF; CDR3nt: TGTGCCAGTAGTACACAGGGCGCCTACGAGCAGTACTTC
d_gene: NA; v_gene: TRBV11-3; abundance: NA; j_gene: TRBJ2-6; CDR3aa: CASSLGQAGANVLTF; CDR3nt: TGTGCCAGCAGCTTGGGACAAGCGGGGGCCAACGTCCTGACTTTC
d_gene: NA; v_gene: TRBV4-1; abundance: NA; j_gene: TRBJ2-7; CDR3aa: CASSQGGAKSYEQYF; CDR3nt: TGCGCCAGCAGCCAAGGAGGTGCCAAGTCCTACGAGCAGTACTTC
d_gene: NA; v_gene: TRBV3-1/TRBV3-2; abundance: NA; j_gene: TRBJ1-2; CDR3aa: CASSQVGSRGYTF; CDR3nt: TGTGCCAGCAGCCAAGTCGGTTCGCGGGGCTACACCTTC
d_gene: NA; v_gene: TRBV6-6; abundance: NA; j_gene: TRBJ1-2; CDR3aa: CASSPPGHIYGYTF; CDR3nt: TGTGCCAGCAGTCCACCGGGACACATCTATGGCTACACCTTC
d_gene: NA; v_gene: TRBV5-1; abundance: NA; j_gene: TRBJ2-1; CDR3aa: CASSFQGGKFVNEQFF; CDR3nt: TGCGCCAGCAGCTTTCAGGGCGGAAAGTTCGTCAATGAGCAGTTCTTC
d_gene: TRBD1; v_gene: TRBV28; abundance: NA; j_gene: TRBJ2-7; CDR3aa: CASSTPGTGSYEQYF; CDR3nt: TGTGCCAGCAGTACCCCCGGGACAGGGTCCTACGAGCAGTACTTC
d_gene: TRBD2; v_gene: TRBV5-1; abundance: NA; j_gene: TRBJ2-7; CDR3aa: CASSPGLAGGRSTYEQYF; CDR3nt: TGCGCCAGCAGCCCAGGACTAGCGGGAGGGCGGTCCACCTACGAGCAGTACTTC
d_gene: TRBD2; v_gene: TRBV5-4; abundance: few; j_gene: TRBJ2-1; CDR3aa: CASGSGSSYNEQFF; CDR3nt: TGTGCCAGCGGTAGCGGGAGTTCCTACAATGAGCAGTTCTTC
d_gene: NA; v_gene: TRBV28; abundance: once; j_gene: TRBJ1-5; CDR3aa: CAVRRQTSNQPQHF; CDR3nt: TGTGCCGTCCGGAGGCAGACGAGCAATCAGCCCCAGCATTTT
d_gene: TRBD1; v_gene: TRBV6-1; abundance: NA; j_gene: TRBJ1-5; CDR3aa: CASSDGQGGRNQPQHF; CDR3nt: TGTGCCAGCAGTGACGGACAGGGGGGACGCAATCAGCCCCAGCATTTT
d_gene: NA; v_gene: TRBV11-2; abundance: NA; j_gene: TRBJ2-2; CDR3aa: CASSFDPLRTGELFF; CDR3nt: TGTGCCAGCAGCTTTGATCCACTGAGGACCGGGGAGCTGTTTTTT
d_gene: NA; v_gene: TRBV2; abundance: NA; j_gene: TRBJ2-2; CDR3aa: CASSPLPLALGELFF; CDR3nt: TGTGCCAGCAGTCCTCTACCGCTCGCGCTCGGGGAGCTGTTTTTT
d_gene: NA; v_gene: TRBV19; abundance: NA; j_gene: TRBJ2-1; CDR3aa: CASSARVTGYNEQFF; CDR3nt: TGTGCCAGTAGTGCAAGGGTTACGGGGTACAATGAGCAGTTCTTC
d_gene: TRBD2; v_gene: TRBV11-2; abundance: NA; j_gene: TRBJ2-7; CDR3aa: CASSHISGSTYEQYF; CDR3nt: TGTGCCAGCAGCCATATTAGCGGGAGCACCTACGAGCAGTACTTC
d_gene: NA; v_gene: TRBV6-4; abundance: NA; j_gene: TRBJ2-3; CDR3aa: CASRETGLTDTQYF; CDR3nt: TGTGCCAGCAGGGAAACAGGGCTAACAGATACGCAGTATTTT
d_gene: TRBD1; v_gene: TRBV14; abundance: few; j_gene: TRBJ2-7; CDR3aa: CASSLPGQGAYEQYF; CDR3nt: TGTGCCAGCAGCCTCCCGGGACAGGGGGCGTACGAGCAGTACTTC
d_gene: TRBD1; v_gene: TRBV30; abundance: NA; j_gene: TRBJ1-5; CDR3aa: CAWSVSTGGHQPQHF; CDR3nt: TGTGCCTGGAGTGTATCGACAGGGGGGCATCAGCCCCAGCATTTT
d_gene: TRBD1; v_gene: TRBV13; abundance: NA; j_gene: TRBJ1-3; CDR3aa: CASSLRQGRNSGNTIYF; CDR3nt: TGTGCCAGCAGCTTACGACAGGGGAGAAACTCTGGAAACACCATATATTTT
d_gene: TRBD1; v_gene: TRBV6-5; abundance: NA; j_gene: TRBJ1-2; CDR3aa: CASTLSQGAVGYTF; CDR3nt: TGTGCCAGCACCTTATCGCAGGGGGCGGTTGGCTACACCTTC
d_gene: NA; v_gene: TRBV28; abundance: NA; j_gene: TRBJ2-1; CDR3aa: CASGNSYYNEQFF; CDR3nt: TGTGCCAGCGGAAACAGTTACTACAATGAGCAGTTCTTC
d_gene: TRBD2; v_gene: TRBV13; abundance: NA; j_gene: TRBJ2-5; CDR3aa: CASSFRLAGGQETQYF; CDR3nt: TGTGCCAGCAGCTTTAGACTAGCGGGAGGGCAAGAGACCCAGTACTTC
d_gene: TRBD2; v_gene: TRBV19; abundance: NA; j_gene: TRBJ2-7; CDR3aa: CASSSIAGSSEQYF; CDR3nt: TGTGCCAGTAGTTCCATAGCGGGAAGCTCCGAGCAGTACTTC
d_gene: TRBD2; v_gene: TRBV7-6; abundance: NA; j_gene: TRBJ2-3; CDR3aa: CASSHRRSGRPDDTQYF; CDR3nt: TGTGCCAGCAGCCACCGACGTAGCGGGAGACCGGATGATACGCAGTATTTT
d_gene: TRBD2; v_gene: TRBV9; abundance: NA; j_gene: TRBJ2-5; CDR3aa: CASSPRGREVWETQYF; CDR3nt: TGTGCCAGCAGCCCCCGTGGGCGGGAGGTGTGGGAGACCCAGTACTTC
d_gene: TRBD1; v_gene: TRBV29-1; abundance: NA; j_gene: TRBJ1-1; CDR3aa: CSVERSGGLASGAFF; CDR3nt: TGCAGCGTTGAAAGGTCAGGGGGCCTCGCCAGTGGAGCTTTCTTT
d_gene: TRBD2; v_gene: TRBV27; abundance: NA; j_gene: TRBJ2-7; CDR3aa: CASSLIAGSYEQYF; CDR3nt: TGTGCCAGCAGTTTAATAGCGGGATCCTACGAGCAGTACTTC
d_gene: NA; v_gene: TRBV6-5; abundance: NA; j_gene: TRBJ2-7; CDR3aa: CASPEGRDTPYEQYF; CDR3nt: TGTGCCAGCCCCGAGGGCCGGGACACCCCCTACGAGCAGTACTTC
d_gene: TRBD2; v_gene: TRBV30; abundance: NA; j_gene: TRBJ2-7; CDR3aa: CAWSVASGEQYF; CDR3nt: TGTGCCTGGAGTGTGGCTAGCGGCGAGCAGTACTTC
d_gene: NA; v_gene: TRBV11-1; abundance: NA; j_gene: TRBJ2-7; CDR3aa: CASSLASGTYEQYF; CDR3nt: TGTGCCAGCAGCTTAGCGTCGGGAACCTACGAGCAGTACTTC
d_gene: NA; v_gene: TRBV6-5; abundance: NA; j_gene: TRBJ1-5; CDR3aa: CASEERGSQPQHF; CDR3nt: TGTGCCAGCGAGGAGAGAGGATCCCAGCCCCAGCATTTT
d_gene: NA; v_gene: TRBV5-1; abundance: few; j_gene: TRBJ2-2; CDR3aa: CASSSGTANTGELFF; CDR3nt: TGCGCCAGCAGCTCCGGGACTGCGAACACCGGGGAGCTGTTTTTT
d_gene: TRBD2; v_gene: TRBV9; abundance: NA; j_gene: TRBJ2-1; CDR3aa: CASSVRGPGLAGGVGYNEQFF; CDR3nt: TGTGCCAGCAGCGTCAGGGGCCCGGGACTAGCGGGAGGCGTCGGGTACAATGAGCAGTTCTTC
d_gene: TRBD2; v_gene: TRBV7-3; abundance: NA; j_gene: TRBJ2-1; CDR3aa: CASSLSPSGRGSYNEQFF; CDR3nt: TGTGCCAGCAGCTTATCCCCGTCAGGGCGGGGGTCTTACAATGAGCAGTTCTTC
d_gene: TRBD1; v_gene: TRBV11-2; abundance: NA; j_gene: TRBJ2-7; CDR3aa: CASSPRQGPYEQYF; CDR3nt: TGTGCCAGCAGCCCGCGACAGGGTCCCTACGAGCAGTACTTC
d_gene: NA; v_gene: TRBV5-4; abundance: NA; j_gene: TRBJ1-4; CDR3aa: CASSFSQGLSGEKLFF; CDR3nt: TGTGCCAGCAGCTTCTCGCAGGGCCTCTCAGGTGAAAAACTGTTTTTT
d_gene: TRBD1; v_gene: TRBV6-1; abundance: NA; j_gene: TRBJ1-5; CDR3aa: CASVRGFGQPQHF; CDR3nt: TGTGCCAGCGTCAGGGGGTTTGGACAGCCCCAGCATTTT
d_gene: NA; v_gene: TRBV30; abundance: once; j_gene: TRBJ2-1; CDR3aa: CAWSVLLAGTYNEQFF; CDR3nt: TGTGCCTGGAGTGTACTCCTTGCGGGGACCTACAATGAGCAGTTCTTC
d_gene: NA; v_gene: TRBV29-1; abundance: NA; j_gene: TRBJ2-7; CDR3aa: CSVEGTYYEQYF; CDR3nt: TGCAGCGTTGAAGGGACTTACTACGAGCAGTACTTC
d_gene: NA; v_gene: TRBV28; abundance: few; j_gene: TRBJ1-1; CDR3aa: CASREGTEAFF; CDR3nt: TGTGCCAGCAGAGAGGGCACTGAAGCTTTCTTT
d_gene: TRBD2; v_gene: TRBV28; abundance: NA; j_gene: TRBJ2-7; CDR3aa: CASSSRVAGVGEQYF; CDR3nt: TGTGCCAGCAGTTCCCGGGTAGCGGGAGTGGGGGAGCAGTACTTC
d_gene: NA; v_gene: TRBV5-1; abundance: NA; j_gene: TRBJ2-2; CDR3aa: CASSFALVANTGELFF; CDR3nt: TGCGCCAGCAGCTTTGCCCTAGTCGCGAACACCGGGGAGCTGTTTTTT
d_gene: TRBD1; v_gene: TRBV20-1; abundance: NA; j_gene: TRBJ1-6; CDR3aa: CSASGTGGRNSPLHF; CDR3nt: TGCAGTGCTAGTGGGACAGGGGGTCGGAATTCACCCCTCCACTTT
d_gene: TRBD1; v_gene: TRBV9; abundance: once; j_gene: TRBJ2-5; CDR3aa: CASSVSQGVEQETQYF; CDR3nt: TGTGCCAGCAGCGTATCTCAGGGGGTGGAACAAGAGACCCAGTACTTC
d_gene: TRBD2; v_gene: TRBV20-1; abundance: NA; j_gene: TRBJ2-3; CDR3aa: CSASGSGPSDTQYF; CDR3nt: TGCAGTGCTAGTGGTAGCGGGCCTTCAGATACGCAGTATTTT
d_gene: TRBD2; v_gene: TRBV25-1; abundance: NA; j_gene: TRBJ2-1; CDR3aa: CASRLAHNEQFF; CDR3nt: TGTGCCAGCAGACTAGCGCACAATGAGCAGTTCTTC
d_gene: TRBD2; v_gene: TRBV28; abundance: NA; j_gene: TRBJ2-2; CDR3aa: CASSPHGGGTGELFF; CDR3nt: TGTGCCAGCAGTCCCCATGGGGGGGGGACCGGGGAGCTGTTTTTT
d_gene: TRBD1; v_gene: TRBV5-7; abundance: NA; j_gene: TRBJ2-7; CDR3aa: CASSLVPRDRDTFLNEQYF; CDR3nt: TGTGCCAGCAGCTTGGTCCCACGGGACAGGGACACTTTCCTAAACGAGCAGTACTTC
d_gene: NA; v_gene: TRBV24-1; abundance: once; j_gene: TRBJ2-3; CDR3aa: CATSDGGWTDTQYF; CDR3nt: TGTGCCACCAGTGATGGGGGGTGGACAGATACGCAGTATTTT
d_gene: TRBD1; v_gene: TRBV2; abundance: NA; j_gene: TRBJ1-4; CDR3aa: CASQQGAGNEKLFF; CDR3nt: TGTGCCAGCCAACAGGGGGCGGGTAATGAAAAACTGTTTTTT
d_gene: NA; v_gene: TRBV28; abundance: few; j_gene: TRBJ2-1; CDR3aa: CASSLLSLVDEQFF; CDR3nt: TGTGCCAGCAGTCTACTCTCCCTAGTCGATGAGCAGTTCTTC